The 21 T cell receptor beta chains below all came from one sample that was sequenced in a study of T cells in Graves' hyperthyroidism and ophthalmopathy. RNA transcripts provided the source from which TCR beta CDR3 regions were amplified. A set of HTBI primers served as the primers for a first-round RT-PCR of the TCR CDR3. TCRdb processed the multiplex PCR reads anew with MiXCR; each CDR3 protein has one entry. The data contain under 300,000 distinct CDR3 sequences, less than 15% of them seen just once; the ten biggest clones take up 13%. Sequencing used blood. All receptors come from a woman aged 40 to 50 with Graves' hyperthyroidism that later progressed to Graves' ophthalmopathy.

This clonotype showed up many times. This chain's CDR3 is CASSLTTLQETQYF. The CDR3 DNA follows: TGTGCCAGCAGCTTAACGACACTCCAAGAGACCCAGTACTTC. The chain uses TRBV11-2 and TRBJ2-5; D not resolved. This CDR3 contains 14 residues. V lost 2 bases and J lost 1, with 8 bases in between. Germline V gene sequence: CDR1 SGHAT, CDR2 FQNNGV.

At least ten counts were recorded for this clonotype. The chain joins TRBV28 to TRBJ2-7, with D possibly matching TRBD1 (5 bases). There are 12 residues in the CDR3. The germline CDR1 and CDR2 sequences are MDHEN and SYDVKM. The CDR3 bases are TGTGCTTGGGGCAGGGCCTTGCTCGAGCAGTACTTC. This translates into CAWGRALLEQYF.

This clonotype showed up many times. V is TRBV28 and J is TRBJ1-3; 8 bases fit TRBD1. Germline loops: CDR1 MDHEN, CDR2 SYDVKM. The CDR3 has 16 amino acids. V lost 4 bases to trimming and J lost 3 bases; unmatched junction nucleotides: 8. CDR3 sequence (DNA): TGTGCCAGCAGTTCTCCAGGGGGCGCGGGTGGAAACACCATATATTTT. This encodes CASSSPGGAGGNTIYF.

This clonotype was seen many times. The rearrangement uses TRBV28 and TRBJ2-3; D is uncertain. The CDR3 has 15 residues. Germline-derived CDR1 and CDR2 are MDHEN and SYDVKM. Trimming removed 5 bases at V and 6 bases at J, with 18 bases between. The CDR3 DNA sequence: TGTGCCAGCAGTCTACTCTACGCCGCCAGCGATACGCAGTATTTT. Translation gives CASSLLYAASDTQYF.

Many counts were recorded for this clonotype. The V gene is TRBV3-1, the J gene TRBJ2-1; 9 bases line up with TRBD2. The CDR3 has 15 residues. Germline V gives CDR1 LGHDT, CDR2 YNNKEL (reference sequence). The junction had 9 bases not matched to a gene; V was cut back by 5 bases and J by 7 bases. The CDR3 reads CASSIGSGSLNEQFF. CDR3 bases: TGTGCCAGCAGCATCGGTAGCGGGAGCTTGAATGAGCAGTTCTTC.

This clonotype has at least ten counts. The rearrangement uses TRBV20-1 and TRBJ2-4, with TRBD1 matching over 8 bases. Losses at the gene ends were 0 bases for V and 1 base for J; bases not matched to a gene: 2. This CDR3 is 15 amino acids long. Germline CDR1 and CDR2: DFQATT and SNEGSKA (reference sequence). The CDR3 sequence is CSARDQGAAKNIQYF. CDR3 bases: TGCAGTGCTAGAGATCAGGGGGCGGCCAAAAACATTCAGTACTTC.

In its sample, this clonotype was seen many times. The J gene is TRBJ2-1, the V gene TRBV2; D tentatively fits TRBD1 or TRBD2 (5 bases each). CDR1 SNHLY and CDR2 FYNNEI come from the germline V gene. V was cut by 3 bases and J by 4 bases, with 13 bases left in between. The CDR3 totals 15 residues. CDR3 in DNA: TGTGCCAGCAGTGATGGGACCCAACCTTACAATGAGCAGTTCTTC. This translates into CASSDGTQPYNEQFF.

This clonotype was detected ten times or more. CDR3 region: CASSFSSGRDYEQYF. In DNA form, the CDR3 reads TGTGCCAGCAGTTTCTCTAGCGGGAGGGATTACGAGCAGTACTTC. The chain links TRBV27 to TRBJ2-7, with 12 nucleotides matching TRBD2. The CDR3 contains 15 residues. Germline V gene data show CDR1 as MNHEY and CDR2 as SMNVEV (reference sequence). Trimming took 3 bases from V and 4 from J; bases not matched to a gene: 4.

This clonotype has ten or more counts. CDR3 sequence (DNA): TGCGCCAGCAGCCTACACTTGTATTCCCAAGAGACCCAGTACTTC. The encoded protein is CASSLHLYSQETQYF. The chain couples TRBV5-1 to TRBJ2-5; D remains unclear. The germline V and J ends were trimmed by 4 bases and 1 base, with 14 bases remaining between them. This CDR3 is 15 amino acids long. Germline V gene lookup returns CDR1 SGHRS and CDR2 YFSETQ.

The table lists this clonotype with many counts. The V and J genes are TRBV6-6 and TRBJ1-1, with D maybe TRBD1 (5 bases). V lost 2 bases, J lost 3 bases, and 13 bases lay in between. Germline values: CDR1 MNHNY, CDR2 SVGAGI (reference sequence). The CDR3 runs 15 residues. The CDR3 sequence: CASSYGRGMDTEAFF. The CDR3 DNA sequence: TGTGCCAGCAGTTACGGGCGGGGGATGGACACTGAAGCTTTCTTT.

The V and J genes are TRBV5-1 and TRBJ2-1; 10 bases map to TRBD1. Germline trimming cut 2 bases from V and 15 bases from J; bases unmatched to any gene: 8. Germline V CDR1 and CDR2: SGHRS, YFSETQ. This CDR3 comprises 13 residues. In DNA form, the CDR3 reads TGCGCCAGCAGCTTTTCCGGGACAGGGGATATGTTCTTC. This encodes CASSFSGTGDMFF.

In this sample, this clonotype turned up many times. The V call is TRBV18, the J call TRBJ1-6; possible D gene TRBD1, 5 bases. Germline V lookup: CDR1 KGHSH, CDR2 LQKENI. The CDR3 is made up of 14 amino acids. Deletions cut 6 bases from V and 7 bases from J, with 13 bases between. The CDR3 DNA reads as TGTGCCAGCTCTGCAGGGAGAACAAATTCACCCCTCCACTTT. Encoded protein: CASSAGRTNSPLHF.

This clonotype was seen at least ten times. The junction differs from germline at one of its ends, possibly a read error. The chain couples TRBV7-7 to TRBJ1-1, with a possible D match to TRBD1 (6 bases). Germline CDR1 reads SSHAT; CDR2 reads FNYEAQ (reference sequence). This CDR3 comprises 18 residues. CDR3 in DNA: TGTGCTAGCAGCCAAAGAACACAGGGCGCCTGGTTGTTGAATGAAGCTTTCTTT. It encodes CASSQRTQGAWLLNEAFF.

The rearrangement uses TRBV5-6 and TRBJ2-1, with 9 positions matching TRBD1. The CDR3 totals 16 residues. V shed 4 bases, J shed 9 bases, and the junction held 14 bases outside the gene matches. The germline CDR1 and CDR2 sequences are SGHDT and YYEEEE. In DNA, the CDR3 is TGTGCCAGCAGCATGCCCTTCGGGACAGGGAGGGTTGAGCAGTTCTTC. This codes for CASSMPFGTGRVEQFF. The variable domain in full, with the rest retrieved from reference TRBV5-6 and TRBJ2-1, is DAGVTQSPTHLIKTRGQQVTLRCSPKSGHDTVSWYQQALGQGPQFIFQYYEEEERQRGNFPDRFSGHQFPNYSSELNVNALLLGDSALYLCASSMPFGTGRVEQFFGPGTRLTVL.

The V call is TRBV7-9, the J call TRBJ2-7, with 14 bases matching TRBD2. This CDR3 has 20 amino acids. Looked up from germline, CDR1 is SEHNR and CDR2 is FQNEAQ (reference sequence). Trimming removed 4 bases from V and 5 bases from J; junction bases left unmatched: 19. The CDR3 loop is CASSSTHLGLAGAMGHEQYF. The CDR3, as DNA: TGTGCCAGCAGCTCGACCCACTTGGGACTAGCGGGAGCGATGGGGCACGAGCAGTACTTC.

This clonotype was recorded at least ten times. The chain links TRBV7-8 to TRBJ2-2; D unresolved. With 5 bases removed from V and 4 bases from J, the gap between germline ends came to 8 bases. Germline V lookup: CDR1 SGHVS, CDR2 FQNEAQ. The length of the CDR3 is 13 residues. The CDR3 is CASSPRLTGELFF. For the CDR3, the DNA is TGTGCCAGCAGCCCTCGCCTCACCGGGGAGCTGTTTTTT.

This clonotype was observed many times. This sequence joins TRBV19 and TRBJ2-2, with D perhaps matching TRBD1 or TRBD2 (6 bases each). This CDR3 is 17 amino acids long. Trimming removed 3 bases at V and 0 bases at J, with 14 bases between. In germline, CDR1 is LNHDA, CDR2 SQIVND (reference sequence). CDR3 loop: CASSILGGLANTGELFF. The DNA for the CDR3 is TGTGCCAGTAGTATTTTAGGGGGACTCGCGAACACCGGGGAGCTGTTTTTT.

The CDR3 DNA reads as TGTGCCAGCAGTTTTTTCGTCTCTGGCTCTAGCGGCTACAATGAGCAGTTCTTC. It is translated as CASSFFVSGSSGYNEQFF. V is TRBV12-3 or TRBV12-4 and J is TRBJ2-1; 7 bases match TRBD2. The CDR3 covers 18 residues. Unmatched junction bases numbered 14, after V lost 3 bases and J lost 3 bases.

This rearrangement joins TRBV30 to TRBJ1-5, with TRBD1 matching 7 bases. With V trimmed by 2 bases and J by 13 bases, 17 bases remained unmatched. The length of the CDR3 is 15 residues. CDR1 GTSNPN and CDR2 SVGIG come from the germline V gene (reference sequence). The CDR3 DNA reads TGTGCCTGGAGTCACGTAGGGACAGTCAATCAGTCGCAGCATTTT. Its protein product is CAWSHVGTVNQSQHF.

The chain uses TRBV4-1 and TRBJ2-1; 10 bases fit TRBD2. The ends lost 0 bases at V and 5 bases at J; junction bases unmatched: 16. CDR3 length equals 20 residues. Germline-derived CDR1 and CDR2 are MGHRA and YSYEKL. CDR3 sequence: CASSQDPGASGRYNHNEQFF. The CDR3 DNA is TGCGCCAGCAGCCAAGACCCTGGTGCTAGCGGGAGATACAACCACAATGAGCAGTTCTTC.

In its sample, this clonotype was seen many times. The V call is TRBV12-3 or TRBV12-4, the J call TRBJ2-5; 8 bases map to TRBD2. The CDR3 has 15 residues. With 1 base clipped from V and 5 bases from J, the junction kept 6 bases outside the gene matches. The CDR3 spells CASSLDRGRRETQYF. CDR3 DNA sequence: TGTGCCAGCAGTTTAGATCGCGGGAGGAGGGAGACCCAGTACTTC.